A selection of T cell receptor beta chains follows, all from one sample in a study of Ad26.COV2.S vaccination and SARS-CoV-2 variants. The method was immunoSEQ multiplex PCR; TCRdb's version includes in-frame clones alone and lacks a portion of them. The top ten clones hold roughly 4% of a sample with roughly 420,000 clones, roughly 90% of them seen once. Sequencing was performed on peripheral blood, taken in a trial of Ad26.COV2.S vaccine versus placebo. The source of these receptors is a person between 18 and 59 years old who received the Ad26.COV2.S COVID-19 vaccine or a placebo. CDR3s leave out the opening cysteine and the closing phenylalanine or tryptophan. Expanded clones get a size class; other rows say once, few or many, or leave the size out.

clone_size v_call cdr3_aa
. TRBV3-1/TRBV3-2 ASSQEMHREETQY
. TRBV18 ASSPQGMNTEAF
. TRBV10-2 ASSWSRSYNEQF
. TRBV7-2 ASRTSVSDTQY
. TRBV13 ASSRTGQGSYEQY
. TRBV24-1 ATKGRDRGPYANTGELF
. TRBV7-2 ASSLFRAKNIQY
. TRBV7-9 ASSSVLGDQETQY
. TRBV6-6 ASRTPYTGGRETQY
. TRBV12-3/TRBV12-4 ASRPEAYTQY
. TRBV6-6 ASRGLAVNEQF
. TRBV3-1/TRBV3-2 ASSQDWASTDTQY
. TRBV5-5 ASSRGSYEQY
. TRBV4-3 ASSQARRTGTNTYEQY
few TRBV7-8 ASSPTGGIQPQH
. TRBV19 ASALGQAGKLF
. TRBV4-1 ASSQELGGSHNEQF
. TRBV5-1 ASSPSRVFNEKLF
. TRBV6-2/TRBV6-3 ASSYSGTGLYEQY
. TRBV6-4 ASSEGHENSPLH
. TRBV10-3 AISELEYATGYGYT
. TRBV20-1 SAPTGETQY
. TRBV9 ASSGDSSYEQY
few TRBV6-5 ASSYSRGNTEAF
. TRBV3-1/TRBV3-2 ASSEGLATYNEQF
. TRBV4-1 ASSQVVQGVGGYT
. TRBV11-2 ASSSLIFYSNQPQH
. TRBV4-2 ASSPDRTEAGNTIY
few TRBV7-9 ASSFVGGASSGNTIY
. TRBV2 ASSEGRLSTDTQY
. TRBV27 ASSLWGAGTDTQY
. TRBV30 AWSVLRGGPDTQY
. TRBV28 ATEERSGNTIY
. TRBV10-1 ASRRRTYEQY
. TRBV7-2 ASSSSGTGGETQY
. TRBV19 ASSAPATHLYGYT
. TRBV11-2 ASSPPVGGRTGELF
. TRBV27 ASGTGFSQY
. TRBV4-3 ASSQEGTGGTDTQY
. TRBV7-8 ASSLIETPGVRDVEQY
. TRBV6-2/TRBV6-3 ASSYSRGTQY
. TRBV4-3 ASSQDDSRSYEQY
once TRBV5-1 ASSPQGAPGANVLT
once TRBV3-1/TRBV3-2 ASSHEQY
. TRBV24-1 ATSDPGTGNYGYT